The clone carrying this T cell receptor (beta chain) has a handful of counts. The sample belongs to a study of cytomegalovirus exposure and HLA in healthy donors. With 60 Vbeta and 13 Jbeta primers, the PCR was carried out. Original processing notes: In a later analysis, of tens of millions of unique beta chains, roughly 11 million appeared in at least two donors. Only in-frame clones appear in the TCRdb table, and some are missing; sequencing was by immunoSEQ multiplex PCR. The DNA gave D and trimming, while V, J and clone size come from that table. The sample holds approximately 150,000 clones, about 80% seen once. The V gene lost 6 bases and the J gene lost 7 bases, with 9 bases spanning the gap. CDR1 and CDR2 from the germline V gene are MNHNY and SVGAGI (reference sequence). The CDR3 is made up of 12 amino acids.

The chain uses TRBV6-6 and TRBJ1-4; D is ambiguous. The TCR comes from a man aged 35 to 55 in good health and CMV-seronegative. The sample comprised PBMCs. CDR3 in amino acids: CASSSGSEKLFF. CDR3 DNA sequence: TGTGCCAGCAGCTCCGGGAGTGAAAAACTGTTTTTT.